This TCR beta chain was sequenced in a study of early T cells in non-severe SARS-CoV-2 infection. For the study at large: Sequencing of bulk RNA from unsorted whole blood was done, without chain pairing.

Study-wide findings and caveats: Database matching using VDJdb favored anti-spike CD8 responses, with private and CD4 specificities left missing.

Researchers tagged individual cDNA molecules with unique molecular identifiers. Via MiXCR, TCRdb re-called the 5' RACE reads, giving one row per CDR3 protein. The sample carries about 19,000 distinct CDR3 sequences, 5.9% recorded once. V lost 0 bases and J 6 bases, leaving 12 bases between the germline ends. Germline V gene data show CDR1 as LNHNV and CDR2 as YYDKDF (reference sequence). CDR3 length: 15 residues. This clonotype showed up many times. Its antigen is undetermined. Source material: whole blood. This receptor was taken from an adult who was a healthcare worker with PCR-confirmed SARS-CoV-2 infection or an uninfected control (not recorded which). V is TRBV15 and J is TRBJ1-5; perhaps TRBD1 as D (5 bases). CDR3 nucleotides: TGTGCCACCAGCAGAGATCTGGGGGTAGGTCAGCCCCAGCATTTT. This translates into CATSRDLGVGQPQHF.